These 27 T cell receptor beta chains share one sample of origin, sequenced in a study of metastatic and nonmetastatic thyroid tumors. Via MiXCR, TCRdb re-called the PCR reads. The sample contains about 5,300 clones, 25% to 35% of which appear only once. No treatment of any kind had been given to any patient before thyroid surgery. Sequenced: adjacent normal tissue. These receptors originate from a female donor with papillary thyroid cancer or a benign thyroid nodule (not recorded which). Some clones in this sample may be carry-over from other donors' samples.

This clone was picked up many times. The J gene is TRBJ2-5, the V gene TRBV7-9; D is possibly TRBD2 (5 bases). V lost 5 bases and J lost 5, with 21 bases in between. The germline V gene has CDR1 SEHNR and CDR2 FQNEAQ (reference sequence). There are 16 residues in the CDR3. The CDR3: CASSPQAGSDLETQYF. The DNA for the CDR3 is TGTGCCAGCAGCCCCCAGGCGGGTAGCGATTTGGAGACCCAGTACTTC.

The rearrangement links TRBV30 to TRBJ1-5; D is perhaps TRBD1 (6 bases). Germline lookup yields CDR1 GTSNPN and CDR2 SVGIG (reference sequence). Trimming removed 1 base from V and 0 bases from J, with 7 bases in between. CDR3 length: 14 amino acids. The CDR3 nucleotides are TGTGCCTGGAGTGGGGGGCATAGCAATCAGCCCCAGCATTTT. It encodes CAWSGGHSNQPQHF.

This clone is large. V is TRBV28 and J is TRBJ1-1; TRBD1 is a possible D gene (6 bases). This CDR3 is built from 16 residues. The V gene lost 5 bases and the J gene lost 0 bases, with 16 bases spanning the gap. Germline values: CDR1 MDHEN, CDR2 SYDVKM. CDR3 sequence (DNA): TGTGCCAGCAGTACCCCACAGGGAGGGATGAACACTGAAGCTTTCTTT. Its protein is CASSTPQGGMNTEAFF.

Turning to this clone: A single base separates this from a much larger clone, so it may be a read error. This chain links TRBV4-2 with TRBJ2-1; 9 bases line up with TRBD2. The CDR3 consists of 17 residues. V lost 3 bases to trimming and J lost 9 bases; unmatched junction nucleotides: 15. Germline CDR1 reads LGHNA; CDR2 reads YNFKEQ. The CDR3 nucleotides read TGTGCCAGCAGCCAGGTTTTATCAAGCGGGGGGAACAGTGAGCAGTTCTTC. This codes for CASSQVLSSGGNSEQFF.

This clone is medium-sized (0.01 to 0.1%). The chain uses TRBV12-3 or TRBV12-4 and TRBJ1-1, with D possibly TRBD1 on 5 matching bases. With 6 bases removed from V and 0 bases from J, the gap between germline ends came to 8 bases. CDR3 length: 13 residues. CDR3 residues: CASSLTVNTEAFF. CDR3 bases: TGTGCCAGCAGCCTGACAGTGAACACTGAAGCTTTCTTT.

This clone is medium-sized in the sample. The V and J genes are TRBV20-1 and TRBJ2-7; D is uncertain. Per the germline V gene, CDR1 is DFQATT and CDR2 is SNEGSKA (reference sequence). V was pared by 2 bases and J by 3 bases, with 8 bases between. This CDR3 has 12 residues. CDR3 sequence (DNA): TGCAGTGCTAGAAACCAGTTCTACGAGCAGTACTTC. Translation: CSARNQFYEQYF.

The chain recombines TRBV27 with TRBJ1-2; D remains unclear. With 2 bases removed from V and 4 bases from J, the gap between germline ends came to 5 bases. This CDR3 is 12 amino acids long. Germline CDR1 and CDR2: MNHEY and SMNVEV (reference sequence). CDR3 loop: CASSLRPYGYTF. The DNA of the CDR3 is TGTGCCAGCAGTTTAAGACCCTATGGCTACACCTTC.

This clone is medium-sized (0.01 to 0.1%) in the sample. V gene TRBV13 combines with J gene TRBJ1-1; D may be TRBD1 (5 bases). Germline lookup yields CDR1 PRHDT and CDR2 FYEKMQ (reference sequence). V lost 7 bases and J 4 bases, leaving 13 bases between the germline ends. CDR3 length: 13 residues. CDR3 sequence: CASIPGGVTEAFF. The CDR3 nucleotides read TGTGCCAGCATCCCTGGGGGAGTCACTGAAGCTTTCTTT.

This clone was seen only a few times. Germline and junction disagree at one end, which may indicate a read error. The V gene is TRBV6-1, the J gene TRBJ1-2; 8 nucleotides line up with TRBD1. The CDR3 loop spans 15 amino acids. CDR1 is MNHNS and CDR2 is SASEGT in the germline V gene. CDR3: CARSPNRGSIYGYTF. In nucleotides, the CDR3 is TGTGCCAGAAGTCCAAACAGGGGGTCCATCTATGGCTACACTTTC.

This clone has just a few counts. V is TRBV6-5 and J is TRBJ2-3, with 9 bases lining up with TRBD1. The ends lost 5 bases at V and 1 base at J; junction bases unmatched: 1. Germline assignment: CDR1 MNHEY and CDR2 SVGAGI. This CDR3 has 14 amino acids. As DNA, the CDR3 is TGTGCCAGCAGTAACAGGGGGCGCACAGATACGCAGTATTTT. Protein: CASSNRGRTDTQYF.

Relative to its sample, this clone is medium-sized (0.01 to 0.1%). The CDR3 nucleotides are TGTGCCAGCAGCTTAGGGGAGCAGGGACGGTTATATGGCTACACCTTC. It encodes CASSLGEQGRLYGYTF. This rearrangement joins TRBV7-2 to TRBJ1-2; perhaps TRBD1 as D (5 bases). Germline CDR1 reads SGHTA; CDR2 reads FQGNSA. The CDR3 runs to 16 residues. The V and J ends lost 1 base and 5 bases respectively, with 17 bases between them. Filled out from reference TRBV7-2 and TRBJ1-2, the complete variable domain reads GAGVSQSPSNKVTEKGKDVELRCDPISGHTALYWYRQSLGQGLEFLIYFQGNSAPDKSGLPSDRFSAERTGGSVSTLTIQRTQQEDSAVYLCASSLGEQGRLYGYTFGSGTRLTVV.

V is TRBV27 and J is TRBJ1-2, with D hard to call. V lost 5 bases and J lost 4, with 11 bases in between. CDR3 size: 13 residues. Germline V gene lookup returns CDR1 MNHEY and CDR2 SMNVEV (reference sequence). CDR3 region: CASSQAGRYGYTF. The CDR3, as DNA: TGTGCCAGCAGTCAGGCAGGCCGCTATGGCTACACCTTC.

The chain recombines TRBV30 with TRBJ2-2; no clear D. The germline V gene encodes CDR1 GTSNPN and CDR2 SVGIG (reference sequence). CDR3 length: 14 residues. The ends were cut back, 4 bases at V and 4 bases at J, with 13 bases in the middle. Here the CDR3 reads CAWNPLGSTGELFF. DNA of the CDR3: TGTGCCTGGAACCCGCTCGGCAGCACCGGGGAGCTGTTTTTT.

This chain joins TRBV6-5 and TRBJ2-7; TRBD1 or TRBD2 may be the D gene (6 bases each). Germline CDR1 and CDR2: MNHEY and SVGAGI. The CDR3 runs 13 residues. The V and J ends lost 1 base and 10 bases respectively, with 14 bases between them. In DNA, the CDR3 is TGTGCCAGCAGTTACTTTGGTGGGGGGCCACAGTACTTC. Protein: CASSYFGGGPQYF.

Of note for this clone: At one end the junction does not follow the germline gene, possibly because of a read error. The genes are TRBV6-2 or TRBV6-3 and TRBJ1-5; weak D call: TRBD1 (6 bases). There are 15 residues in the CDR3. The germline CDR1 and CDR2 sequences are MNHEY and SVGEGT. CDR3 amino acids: CACSVRGHSNQPQHF. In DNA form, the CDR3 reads TGTGCCTGCAGTGTTAGGGGACATAGCAATCAGCCCCAGCATTTT.

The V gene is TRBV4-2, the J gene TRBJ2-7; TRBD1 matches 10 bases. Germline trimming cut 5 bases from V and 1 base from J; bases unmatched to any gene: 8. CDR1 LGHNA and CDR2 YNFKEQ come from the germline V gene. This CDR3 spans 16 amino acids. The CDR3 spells CASSYSGTGESYEQYF. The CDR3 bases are TGTGCCAGCAGCTATTCCGGGACAGGGGAATCCTACGAGCAGTACTTC.

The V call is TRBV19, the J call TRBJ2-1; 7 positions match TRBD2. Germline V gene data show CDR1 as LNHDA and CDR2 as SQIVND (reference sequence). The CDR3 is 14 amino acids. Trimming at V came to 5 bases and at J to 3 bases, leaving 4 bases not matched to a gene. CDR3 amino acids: CASSPSGYYNEQFF. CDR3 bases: TGTGCCAGTAGTCCTAGCGGCTACTACAATGAGCAGTTCTTC.

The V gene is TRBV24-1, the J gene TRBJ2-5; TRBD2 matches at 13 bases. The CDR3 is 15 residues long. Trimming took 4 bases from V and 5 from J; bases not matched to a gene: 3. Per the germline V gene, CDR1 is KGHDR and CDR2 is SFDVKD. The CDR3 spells CATSEGLAGLETQYF. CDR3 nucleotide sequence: TGTGCCACCAGTGAGGGACTAGCGGGATTGGAGACCCAGTACTTC.

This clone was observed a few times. The CDR3 protein is CASSSRTHTQYF. CDR3 nucleotides: TGTGCCAGCAGTTCTCGGACGCATACGCAGTATTTT. This chain joins TRBV27 and TRBJ2-3; D not certain. Trimming shortened V by 4 bases and J by 7 bases, and 9 bases separated the two germline ends. Germline V CDR1 and CDR2: MNHEY, SMNVEV (reference sequence). The CDR3 consists of 12 residues.

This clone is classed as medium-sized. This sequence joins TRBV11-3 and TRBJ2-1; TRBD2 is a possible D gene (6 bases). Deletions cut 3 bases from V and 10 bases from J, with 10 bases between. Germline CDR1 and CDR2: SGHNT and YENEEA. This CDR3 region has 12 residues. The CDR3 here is CASSFSSAEQFF. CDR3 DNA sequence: TGTGCCAGCAGCTTCTCTAGCGCCGAGCAGTTCTTC.

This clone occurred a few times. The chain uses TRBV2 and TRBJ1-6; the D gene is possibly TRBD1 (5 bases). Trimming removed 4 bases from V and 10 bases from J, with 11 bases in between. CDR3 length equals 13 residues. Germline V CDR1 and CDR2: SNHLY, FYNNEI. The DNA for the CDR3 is TGTGCCAGCAGTGGGCAGGGCGGGTCACCCCTCCACTTT. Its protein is CASSGQGGSPLHF. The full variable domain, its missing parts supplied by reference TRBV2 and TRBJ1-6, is EPEVTQTPSHQVTQMGQEVILRCVPISNHLYFYWYRQILGQKVEFLVSFYNNEISEKSEIFDDQFSVERPDGSNFTLKIRSTKLEDSAMYFCASSGQGGSPLHFGNGTRLTVT.

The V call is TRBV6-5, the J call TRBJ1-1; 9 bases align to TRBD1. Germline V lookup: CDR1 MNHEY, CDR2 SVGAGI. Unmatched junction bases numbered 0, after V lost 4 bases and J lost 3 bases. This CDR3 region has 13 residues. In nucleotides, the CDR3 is TGTGCCAGCAGTTGGACAGGGGACACTGAAGCTTTCTTT. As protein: CASSWTGDTEAFF.

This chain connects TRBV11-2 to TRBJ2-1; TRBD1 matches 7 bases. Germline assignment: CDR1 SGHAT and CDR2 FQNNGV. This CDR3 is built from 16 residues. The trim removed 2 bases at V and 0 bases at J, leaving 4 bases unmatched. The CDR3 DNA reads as TGTGCCAGCAGCTTATCCGGGACAGCCTCCTACAATGAGCAGTTCTTC. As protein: CASSLSGTASYNEQFF. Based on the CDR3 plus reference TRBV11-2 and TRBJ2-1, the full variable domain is EAGVAQSPRYKIIEKRQSVAFWCNPISGHATLYWYQQILGQGPKLLIQFQNNGVVDDSQLPKDRFSAERLKGVDSTLKIQPAKLEDSAVYLCASSLSGTASYNEQFFGPGTRLTVL.

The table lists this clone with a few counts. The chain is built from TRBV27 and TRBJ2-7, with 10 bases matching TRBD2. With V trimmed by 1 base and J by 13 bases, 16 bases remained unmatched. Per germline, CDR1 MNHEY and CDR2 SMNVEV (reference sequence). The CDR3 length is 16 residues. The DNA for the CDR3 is TGTGCCAGCAGTTTATTTGGGACTAGCGAGGTGGCCACCCCTTACTTC. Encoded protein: CASSLFGTSEVATPYF.

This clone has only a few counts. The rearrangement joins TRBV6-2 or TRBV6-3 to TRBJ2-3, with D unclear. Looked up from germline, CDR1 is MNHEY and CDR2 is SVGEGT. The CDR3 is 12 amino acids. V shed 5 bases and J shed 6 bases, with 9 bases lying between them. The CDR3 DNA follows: TGTGCCAGCAGTCCCCTTCGGGATACGCAGTATTTT. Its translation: CASSPLRDTQYF.

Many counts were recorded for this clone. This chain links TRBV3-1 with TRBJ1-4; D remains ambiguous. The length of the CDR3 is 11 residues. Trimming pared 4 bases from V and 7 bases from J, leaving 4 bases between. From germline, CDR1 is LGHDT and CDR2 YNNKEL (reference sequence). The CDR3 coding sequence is TGTGCCAGCAGCCTGGGTGAAAAACTGTTTTTT. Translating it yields CASSLGEKLFF.

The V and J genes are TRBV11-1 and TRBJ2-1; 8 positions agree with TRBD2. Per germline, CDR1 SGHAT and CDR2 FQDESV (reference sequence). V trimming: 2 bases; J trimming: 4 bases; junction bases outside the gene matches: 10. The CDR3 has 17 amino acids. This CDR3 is CASSLNPSGSLYNEQFF. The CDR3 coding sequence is TGTGCCAGCAGCTTAAACCCAAGCGGGAGTCTGTACAATGAGCAGTTCTTC. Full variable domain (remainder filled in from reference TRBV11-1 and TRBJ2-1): EAEVAQSPRYKITEKSQAVAFWCDPISGHATLYWYRQILGQGPELLVQFQDESVVDDSQLPKDRFSAERLKGVDSTLKIQPAELGDSAMYLCASSLNPSGSLYNEQFFGPGTRLTVL.